This TCR beta chain was found in a study of OX40 agonist ivuxolimab in advanced cancers. In the case of this clone: No antigen is known for it.

Here immunoSEQ multiplex PCR was the method, and the copy in TCRdb shows in-frame clones only, minus some. The sample includes tens of thousands of clones, 70% to 90% seen only once; the top ten take 24%. There are 11 residues in the CDR3. Germline CDR1 LNHDA, CDR2 SQIVND (reference sequence). The V gene lost 11 bases and the J gene lost 8 bases, with 13 bases spanning the gap. The study, taken as a whole, reports: The investigators did not determine what antigen specificity the expanded peripheral T cells had.

The TCR was taken from an adult with an advanced solid tumor such as melanoma, head and neck, liver or kidney cancer. Sequencing used CD4+ or CD8+ T cells sorted from blood, obtained in a trial of the OX40 agonist ivuxolimab. The rearrangement links TRBV19 to TRBJ2-1, with D maybe TRBD1 (6 bases). CDR3 region: CAVKGGHEQFF. The CDR3, as DNA: TGTGCCGTGAAAGGGGGTCATGAGCAGTTCTTC.